Here is one T cell receptor (beta chain) with its context. Its target is not known. Germline V gene lookup returns CDR1 SGHNT and CDR2 YYREEE (reference sequence). CDR3 length: 14 residues. V was clipped by 6 bases and J by 8 bases, with 20 bases between them. The data stem from a study of cytomegalovirus exposure and HLA in healthy donors. The PCR made use of 60 Vbeta and 13 Jbeta primers. The method was immunoSEQ multiplex PCR; TCRdb's version includes in-frame clones alone and lacks a portion of them. The sample yields 140,000 to 150,000 clones, nearly 80% seen once. Study findings and constraints: As a later analysis revealed, most CMV-associated TCR beta chains appeared HLA-restricted.

The sequence was collected from a man in his forties in good health and CMV-seropositive. The material sequenced was PBMCs. The J gene is TRBJ1-1, the V gene TRBV5-4; D is perhaps TRBD1 (6 bases). The CDR3 region has the DNA TGTGCCAGCAAGGGACCTTTAGGGGGTATAGAAGCTTTCTTT. This encodes CASKGPLGGIEAFF. The variable domain in full, completed from reference TRBV5-4 and TRBJ1-1, reads ETGVTQSPTHLIKTRGQQVTLRCSSQSGHNTVSWYQQALGQGPQFIFQYYREEENGRGNFPPRFSGLQFPNYSSELNVNALELDDSALYLCASKGPLGGIEAFFGQGTRLTVV.